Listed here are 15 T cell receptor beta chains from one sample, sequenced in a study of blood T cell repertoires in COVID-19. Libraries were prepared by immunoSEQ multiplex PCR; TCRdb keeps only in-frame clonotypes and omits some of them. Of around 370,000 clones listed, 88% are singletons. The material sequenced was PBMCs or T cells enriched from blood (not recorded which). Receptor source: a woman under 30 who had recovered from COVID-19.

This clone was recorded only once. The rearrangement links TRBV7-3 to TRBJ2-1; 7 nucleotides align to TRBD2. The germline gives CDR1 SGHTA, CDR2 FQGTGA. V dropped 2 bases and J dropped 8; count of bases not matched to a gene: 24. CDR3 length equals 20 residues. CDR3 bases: TGTGCCAGCAGCTTATTAGGCGGGGGTCTACGAGAAACCCTTAGCGATGAGCAGTTCTTC. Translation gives CASSLLGGGLRETLSDEQFF. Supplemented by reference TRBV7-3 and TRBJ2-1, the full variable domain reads GAGVSQTPSNKVTEKGKYVELRCDPISGHTALYWYRQSLGQGPEFLIYFQGTGAADDSGLPNDRFFAVRPEGSVSTLKIQRTERGDSAVYLCASSLLGGGLRETLSDEQFFGPGTRLTVL.

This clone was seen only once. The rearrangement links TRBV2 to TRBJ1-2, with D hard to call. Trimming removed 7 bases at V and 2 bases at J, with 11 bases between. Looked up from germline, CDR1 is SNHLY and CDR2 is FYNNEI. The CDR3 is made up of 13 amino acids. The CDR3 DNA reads TGTGCCAGCACCTGGGAGGGAAACTATGGCTACACCTTC. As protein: CASTWEGNYGYTF.

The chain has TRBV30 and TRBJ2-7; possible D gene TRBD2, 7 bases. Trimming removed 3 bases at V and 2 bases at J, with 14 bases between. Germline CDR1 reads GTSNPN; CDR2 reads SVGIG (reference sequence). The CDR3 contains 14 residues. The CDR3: CAWRTGGRTYEQYF. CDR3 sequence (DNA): TGTGCCTGGAGGACGGGGGGCAGGACCTACGAGCAGTACTTC. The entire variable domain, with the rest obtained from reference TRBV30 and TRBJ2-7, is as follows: SQTIHQWPATLVQPVGSPLSLECTVEGTSNPNLYWYRQAAGRGLQLLFYSVGIGQISSEVPQNLSASRPQDRQFILSSKKLLLSDSGFYLCAWRTGGRTYEQYFGPGTRLTVT.

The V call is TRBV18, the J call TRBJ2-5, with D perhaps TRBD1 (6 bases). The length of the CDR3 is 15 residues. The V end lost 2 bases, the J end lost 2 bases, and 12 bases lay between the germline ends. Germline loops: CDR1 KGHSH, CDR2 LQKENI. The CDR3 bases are TGTGCCAGCTCACCATTACAGGGAACTCAAGAGACCCAGTACTTC. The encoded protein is CASSPLQGTQETQYF.

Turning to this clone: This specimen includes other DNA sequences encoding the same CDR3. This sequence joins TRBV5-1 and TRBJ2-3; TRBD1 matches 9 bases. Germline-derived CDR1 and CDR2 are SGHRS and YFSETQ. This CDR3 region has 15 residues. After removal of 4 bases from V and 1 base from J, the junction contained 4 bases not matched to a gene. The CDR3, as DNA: TGCGCCAGCAGCGGGGGACAGGGTGGCACAGATACGCAGTATTTT. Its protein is CASSGGQGGTDTQYF.

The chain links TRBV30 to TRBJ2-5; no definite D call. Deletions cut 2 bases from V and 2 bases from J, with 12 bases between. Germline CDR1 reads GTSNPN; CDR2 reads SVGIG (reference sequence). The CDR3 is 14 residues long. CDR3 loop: CAWSTSDLQETQYF. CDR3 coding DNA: TGTGCCTGGAGTACCTCAGATTTACAAGAGACCCAGTACTTC.

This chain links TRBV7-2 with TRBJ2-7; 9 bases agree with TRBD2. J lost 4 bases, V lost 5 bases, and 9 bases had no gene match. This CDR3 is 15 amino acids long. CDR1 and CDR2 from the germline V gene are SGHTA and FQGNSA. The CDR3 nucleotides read TGTGCCAGCAGCCAACCGGGCGGGGGGGCTTACGAGCAGTACTTC. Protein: CASSQPGGGAYEQYF.

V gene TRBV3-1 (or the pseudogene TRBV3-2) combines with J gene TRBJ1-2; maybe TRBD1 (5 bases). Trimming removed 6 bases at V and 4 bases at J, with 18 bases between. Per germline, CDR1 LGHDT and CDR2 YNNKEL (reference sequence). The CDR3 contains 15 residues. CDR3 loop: CASSGGAKITYGYTF. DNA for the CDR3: TGTGCCAGCAGTGGCGGGGCTAAGATAACCTATGGCTACACCTTC.

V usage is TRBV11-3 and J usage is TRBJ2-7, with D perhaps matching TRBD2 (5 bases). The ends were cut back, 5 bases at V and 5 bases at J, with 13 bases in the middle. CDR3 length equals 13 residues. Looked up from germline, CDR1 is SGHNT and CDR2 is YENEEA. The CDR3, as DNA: TGTGCCAGCAGCAGCGGTAATATTCACGAGCAGTACTTC. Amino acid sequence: CASSSGNIHEQYF.

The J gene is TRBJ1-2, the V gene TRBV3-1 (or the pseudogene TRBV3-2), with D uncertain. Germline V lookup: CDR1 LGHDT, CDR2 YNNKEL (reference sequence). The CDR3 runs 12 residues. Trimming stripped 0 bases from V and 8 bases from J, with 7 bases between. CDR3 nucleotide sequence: TGTGCCAGCAGCCAAGAGGGCTCGGGCTACACCTTC. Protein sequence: CASSQEGSGYTF.

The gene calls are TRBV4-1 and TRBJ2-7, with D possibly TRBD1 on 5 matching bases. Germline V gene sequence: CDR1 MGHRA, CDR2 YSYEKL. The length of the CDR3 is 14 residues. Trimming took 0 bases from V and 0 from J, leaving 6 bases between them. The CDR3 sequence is CASSQEQGSYEQYF. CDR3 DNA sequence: TGCGCCAGCAGCCAAGAGCAGGGCTCCTACGAGCAGTACTTC.

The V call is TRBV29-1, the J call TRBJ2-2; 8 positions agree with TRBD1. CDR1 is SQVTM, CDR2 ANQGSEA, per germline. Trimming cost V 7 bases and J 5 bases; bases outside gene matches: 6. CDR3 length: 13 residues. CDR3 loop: CSAGTGGTGELFF. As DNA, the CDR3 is TGCAGCGCGGGGACAGGCGGAACCGGGGAGCTGTTTTTT.

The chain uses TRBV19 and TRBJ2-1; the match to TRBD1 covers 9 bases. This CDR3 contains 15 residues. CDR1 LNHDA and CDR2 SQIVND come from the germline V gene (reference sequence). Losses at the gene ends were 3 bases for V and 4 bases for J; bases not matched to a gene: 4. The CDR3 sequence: CASSIGTGRYNEQFF. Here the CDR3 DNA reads TGTGCCAGTAGTATCGGGACAGGGCGTTACAATGAGCAGTTCTTC.

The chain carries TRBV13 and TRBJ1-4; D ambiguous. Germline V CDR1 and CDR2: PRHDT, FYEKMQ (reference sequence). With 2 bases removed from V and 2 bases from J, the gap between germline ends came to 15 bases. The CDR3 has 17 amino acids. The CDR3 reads CASSLRAGSYTNEKLFF. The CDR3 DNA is TGTGCCAGCAGCTTAAGGGCCGGGAGTTATACTAATGAAAAACTGTTTTTT.

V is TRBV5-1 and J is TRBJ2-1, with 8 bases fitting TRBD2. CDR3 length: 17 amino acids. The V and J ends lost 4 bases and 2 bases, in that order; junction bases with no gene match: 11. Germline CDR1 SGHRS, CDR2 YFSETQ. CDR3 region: CASSPSTGGAAYNEQFF. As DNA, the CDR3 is TGCGCCAGCAGCCCGTCTACCGGGGGGGCGGCCTACAATGAGCAGTTCTTC.